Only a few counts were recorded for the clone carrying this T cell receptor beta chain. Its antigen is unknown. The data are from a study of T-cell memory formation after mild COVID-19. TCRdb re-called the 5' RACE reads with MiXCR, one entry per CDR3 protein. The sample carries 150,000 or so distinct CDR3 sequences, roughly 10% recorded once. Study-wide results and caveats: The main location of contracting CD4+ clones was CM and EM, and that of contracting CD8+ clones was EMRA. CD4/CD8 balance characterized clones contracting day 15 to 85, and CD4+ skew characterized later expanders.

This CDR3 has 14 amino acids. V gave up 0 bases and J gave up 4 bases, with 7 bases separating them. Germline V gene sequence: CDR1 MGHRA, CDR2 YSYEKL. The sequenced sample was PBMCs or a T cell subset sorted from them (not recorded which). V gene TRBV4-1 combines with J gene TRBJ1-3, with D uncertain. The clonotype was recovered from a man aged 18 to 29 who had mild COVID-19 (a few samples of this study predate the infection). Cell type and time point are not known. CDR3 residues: CASSQDLGGNTIYF. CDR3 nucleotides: TGCGCCAGCAGCCAAGACCTAGGGGGAAACACCATATATTTT.